This TCR beta chain originates from a study of blood T cell repertoires in COVID-19 (TCRdb year 2020). Turning to the overall study: Samples from collaborators originated in the United States, Italy and Spain and spanned both the acute and convalescent phases of COVID-19. The material from the prospective study consisted of cDNA or gDNA derived from T cells, B-cell-depleted T cells, or PBMCs. Subjects who had been exposed to COVID-19, were actively infected with it, or had recovered from it provided the deeply sampled blood TCRbeta repertoires that made up the dataset. The repertoires were made available in a free public database intended to serve as a resource for research on the immune response to SARS-CoV-2. Samples came from the ongoing ImmuneRACE study (first 160 participants) plus 1,254 subjects from 6 global collaborators. Nearly every sample came with metadata listing a de-identified subject ID, COVID-19 status, age in years and sex. Where available, HLA class I and class II types were taken from metadata supplied by the sample provider and were not determined by assay-based typing. General findings and caveats noted by the study authors: The quantity of clinical and demographic metadata differed by source and by participant and was supplied without curation.

In Seattle, one collaborating source enrolled patients while the infection was active and tracked those patients longitudinally over the course of disease. Collaborating institutions collected whole blood in K2EDTA tubes following their own protocols. For TCRbeta analysis, collaborators shipped samples as frozen whole blood, isolated PBMCs, or DNA extracted from either of those sample types. The immunoSEQ Assay, a bias-controlled multiplex PCR, was used to amplify TCRbeta CDR3 regions from genomic DNA. From the authors' description of their analysis: Within the assay, amplification of reference gene primers was used to estimate how many nucleated cells each sample contained. To quantify the absolute abundance of each unique TCRbeta CDR3 rearrangement, sequence reads were collapsed and filtered. For each sample, productive Simpson clonality was calculated as the square root of Simpson's diversity index across productive rearrangements. The source is immuneACCESS, and TCRdb retained only in-frame sequences with V and J called. Part of the clones is not carried over; for the studies checked, unresolved V genes explain less than half of this, and the remainder is unexplained. The V and J calls and clone size come from that table; D and trimming were worked out from the DNA. In this sample the table shows about 150,000 clones, 80% to 90% of which occur a single time. The top ten constitute 13% of the sample.

As to this clone: Its cognate antigen has yet to be identified. It has no much larger one-base neighbor in the sample; base qualities were not kept.

The germline V gene yields SGHDN for CDR1 and FVKESK for CDR2. The CDR3 starts with the cysteine, ends with the phenylalanine, and has 16 residues. Only CDR3 DNA remains: 48 bases, in frame from the first base. A distance of 17 bases separates the germline ends of V and J, which lose 2 bases and 3 bases respectively. The material sequenced was peripheral blood. The chain couples TRBV14 to TRBJ2-7, and TRBD1 may be the D gene, going by 6 matching bases. This TCR was sampled from a man younger than 35 with COVID-19, enrolled during active disease. The CDR3 sequence is CASSQRRTGWGYEQYF. The DNA reads TGTGCCAGCAGCCAAAGGCGAACAGGGTGGGGCTACGAGCAGTACTTC.